The rows below give T cell receptor beta chains drawn from one sample of a study of blood T cell repertoires in COVID-19. The table came from immunoSEQ multiplex PCR; TCRdb's copy has only in-frame clones and leaves some out. The sample records over 30,000 clones, roughly nine tenths being singletons. The material sequenced was peripheral blood. The origin of the receptors is a human donor in a cohort sampled during active COVID-19. The CDR3 runs from the conserved cysteine through the conserved F or W. Each record gives: clone size, V gene, J gene, D gene, CDR3 DNA, CDR3 protein. The D gene is left open where the match is weak. Only some rows state a clone size, as once, few, many or a class for expanded clones.

>few|TRBV27|TRBJ1-4|-
TGTGCCAGCAGGGCGTTGGGGGGGGGATGGGGGGCTAATGAAAAACTGTTTTTT
CASRALGGGWGANEKLFF
>few|TRBV19|TRBJ2-1|-
TGTGCCAGTAGTACGAACCGGGTCAATGAGCAGTTCTTC
CASSTNRVNEQFF
>-|TRBV28|TRBJ1-2|TRBD1
TGTGCCAGCAGTTTGAGGGCCTACAGGGGCCCTAACTATGGCTACACCTTC
CASSLRAYRGPNYGYTF
>-|TRBV5-4|TRBJ2-6|-
TGTGCCAGCAGCTTGGACAAGTCCGGGGCCAACGTCCTGACTTTC
CASSLDKSGANVLTF
>-|TRBV5-3|TRBJ2-7|-
TGTGCCAGAAGCTTTACTCCTCCCTACGAGCAGTACTTC
CARSFTPPYEQYF
>-|TRBV30|TRBJ1-5|-
TGTGCCTGGAGCAACAGGGTAAGGGGTAGCAATCAGCCCCAGCATTTT
CAWSNRVRGSNQPQHF
>-|TRBV29-1|TRBJ1-2|TRBD1
TGCAGCACCCCCGGGACAGGGGCTGGCTACACCTTC
CSTPGTGAGYTF
>once|TRBV11-1|TRBJ2-1|TRBD2
TGTGCCAGCAGCTTACAGGGAGGGAGTGAGCAGTTCTTC
CASSLQGGSEQFF
>-|TRBV5-4|TRBJ2-1|TRBD2
TGTGCCAGCAGCATTAGCGGGATGTACTACAATGAGCAGTTCTTC
CASSISGMYYNEQFF
>-|TRBV4-1|TRBJ1-4|TRBD1
TGCGCCAGCAGCCAGTCCCCGGGACAGCTAAATGAAAAACTGTTTTTT
CASSQSPGQLNEKLFF
>-|TRBV6-5|TRBJ2-1|TRBD2
TGTGCCAGCAGTTACTCGGGGACTAGCGGGAGGAATGAGCAGTTCTTC
CASSYSGTSGRNEQFF
>-|TRBV23-1|TRBJ1-1|-
TGCGCGCAGCCGGACAGCTGCACTGAAGCTTTCTTT
CAQPDSCTEAFF
>-|TRBV7-3|TRBJ1-1|-
TGTGCCAGCAGCTTAAAGATGTCGGGCGACAGTATGAACACTGAAGCTTTCTTT
CASSLKMSGDSMNTEAFF
>-|TRBV24-1|TRBJ2-2|TRBD1
TGTGCCACCGCTCCGGGACAGGGGTACACCCGGGAGCTGTTTTTT
CATAPGQGYTRELFF
>-|TRBV30|TRBJ2-7|TRBD2
TGTGCCTGGGCTAGACTAGCGGGAGACGACGAGCAGTACTTC
CAWARLAGDDEQYF
>-|TRBV28|TRBJ2-5|TRBD1
TGTGCCAGCAGTAACAGACAGGGACAAGAGACCCAGTACTTC
CASSNRQGQETQYF
>-|TRBV5-1|TRBJ1-1|TRBD1
TGCGCCAGCAGAGGCTCTGGCAGGGGGTACGGAAACACTGAAGCTTTCTTT
CASRGSGRGYGNTEAFF
>-|TRBV20-1|TRBJ2-5|-
TGCAGTGCTAGTTACCTAGTAATGGAGACCCAGTACTTC
CSASYLVMETQYF
>-|TRBV6-5|TRBJ1-5|-
TGTGCCAGCAGTTTTTCCGGGACATATAGCAATCGGCCCCAGCATTTT
CASSFSGTYSNRPQHF
>-|TRBV6-6|TRBJ2-2|TRBD2
TGTGCCAGCAGTTACAAGAGACTAGCGGGAGCCGGGGAGCTGTTTTTT
CASSYKRLAGAGELFF
>-|TRBV6-1|TRBJ1-5|-
TGTGCCAGCAGTGAAGCTGCGGGGGGCAATCAGCCCCAGCATTTT
CASSEAAGGNQPQHF
>-|TRBV29-1|TRBJ2-7|-
TGCAGCGCACGCTTACCGGGTAGCTCCTACGAGCAGTACTTC
CSARLPGSSYEQYF
>-|TRBV9|TRBJ1-2|-
TGTGCCAGCAGCGCCGGTGTACGCTATGGCTACACCTTC
CASSAGVRYGYTF
>-|TRBV11-2|TRBJ2-2|TRBD2
TGTGCCAGCAGCCCGAGCGGGAGAAGGGAGCTGTTTTTT
CASSPSGRRELFF
>-|TRBV5-4|TRBJ2-1|TRBD2
TGTGCCAGCAGCTCTGCGGGACTAGCGGGAGAGCTGGAGTTCTTC
CASSSAGLAGELEFF
>-|TRBV3-1/TRBV3-2|TRBJ2-1|TRBD2
TGTGCCAGCAGCCAAGATGTGGCTAGCGGGGTCAGCAATGAGCAGTTCTTC
CASSQDVASGVSNEQFF
>-|TRBV7-2|TRBJ1-2|TRBD1
TGTGCCAGCAGCCCCCGGACAGGTCTCGGCTACACCTTC
CASSPRTGLGYTF
>once|TRBV28|TRBJ2-3|-
TGTGCCAGCAGTTTAAGGGGCCCAGATACGCAGTATTTT
CASSLRGPDTQYF
>-|TRBV2|TRBJ2-4|TRBD1
TGTGCCAGCAGCGGTTCTAAGGGGGCATTAAACATTCAGTACTTC
CASSGSKGALNIQYF
>-|TRBV11-2|TRBJ2-7|TRBD2
TGTGCCAGCAGCTTAGGTTATTCTAGCGGGAGGTTCCCAACCTACGAGCAGTACTTC
CASSLGYSSGRFPTYEQYF
>-|TRBV20-1|TRBJ1-2|TRBD1
TGCAGCACAGGGGAGCCTTATGGCTACACCTTC
CSTGEPYGYTF
>-|TRBV13|TRBJ2-1|-
TGTGCCAGCAGCTCACAGTGGCAAGGGGGACAGCAGTTCTTC
CASSSQWQGGQQFF
>once|TRBV7-2|TRBJ2-5|TRBD2
TGTGCCAGCAGCCCATCTAGCGGGAGGAGGGGAACCCAGTACTTC
CASSPSSGRRGTQYF
>once|TRBV19|TRBJ2-5|TRBD1
TGTGCCAGTAGTAGGGACAGGCAAGAGACCCAGTACTTC
CASSRDRQETQYF
>-|TRBV29-1|TRBJ2-2|TRBD2
TGCAGCGTAGGGACTAGCGGGAGTCGGACCGGGGAGCTGTTTTTT
CSVGTSGSRTGELFF
>-|TRBV11-2|TRBJ2-3|TRBD2
TGTGCCAGCAGCTTAGGTAGCGGGAGGAGGGGAGATACGCAGTATTTT
CASSLGSGRRGDTQYF
>-|TRBV19|TRBJ2-7|-
TGTGCCAGTAGGTCACAGGAGATATTGGGCGAGCAGTACTTC
CASRSQEILGEQYF
>-|TRBV7-9|TRBJ1-4|-
TGTGCCAGCAGCTTAGGGGCAGCCGGTAATGAAAAACTGTTTTTT
CASSLGAAGNEKLFF
>once|TRBV5-5|TRBJ2-1|-
TGTGCCAGCGGGACAAGAAGCTCCTACAATGAGCAGTTCTTC
CASGTRSSYNEQFF
>-|TRBV28|TRBJ2-2|-
TGTGCCAGCAGTTTCTTGAACACCGGGGAGCTGTTTTTT
CASSFLNTGELFF
>once|TRBV7-6|TRBJ2-7|TRBD1
TGTGCCAGCAGCCAGGGACAGGGGAAGCAGTACTTC
CASSQGQGKQYF
>-|TRBV28|TRBJ2-5|-
TGTGCCAGCAGTTTTCTCACGGGAGTTGGTGAGACCCAGTACTTC
CASSFLTGVGETQYF
>-|TRBV18|TRBJ2-1|TRBD1
TGTGCCAGCTCTCCGGGACAGGGAGGCAATGAGCAGTTCTTC
CASSPGQGGNEQFF
>-|TRBV3-1/TRBV3-2|TRBJ2-7|-
TGTGCCAGCAGCCAAGTATCTTACAGGGCCGAGCAGTACTTC
CASSQVSYRAEQYF
>-|TRBV3-1/TRBV3-2|TRBJ1-2|-
TGTGCCAGCAGCCAAGGGGGGGTGTGGGGCTATGGCTACACCTTC
CASSQGGVWGYGYTF
>-|TRBV25-1|TRBJ2-1|TRBD2
TGTGCCAGCAGTGAACGGGGCGGGAGCAGTAATGAGCAGTTCTTC
CASSERGGSSNEQFF
>-|TRBV27|TRBJ2-1|TRBD2
TGTGCCAGCAGTTTAGCGGGAGGACGCTACAATGAGCAGTTCTTC
CASSLAGGRYNEQFF
>-|TRBV7-2|TRBJ2-3|-
TGTGCCAGCAGCTTGGAGGCTAGCACAGATACGCAGTATTTT
CASSLEASTDTQYF
>-|TRBV20-1|TRBJ2-4|-
TGCAGTGCTAGTTGGCTAGCCAAAAACATTCAGTACTTC
CSASWLAKNIQYF
>-|TRBV18|TRBJ2-6|TRBD1
TGTGCCAGCTCACCAAGGTCGGACAGGATTAACTCTGGGGCCAACGTCCTGACTTTC
CASSPRSDRINSGANVLTF
>-|TRBV19|TRBJ1-1|TRBD1
TGTGCCAGTAGTATATCGCACAGGGGCACTGAAGCTTTCTTT
CASSISHRGTEAFF
>few|TRBV6-5|TRBJ2-1|TRBD2
TGTGCCAGCAGTTTTGAAGGGACTAGCGGGAATGAGCAGTTCTTC
CASSFEGTSGNEQFF
>-|TRBV29-1|TRBJ1-1|TRBD1
TGCAGCGTTGTGGTGGCAGGGGGCCCCTGGGACACTGAAGCTTTCTTT
CSVVVAGGPWDTEAFF
>-|TRBV6-5|TRBJ1-3|-
TGTGCCAGCACCCGGGGAGGCAGTTCTGGAAACACCATATATTTT
CASTRGGSSGNTIYF
>-|TRBV3-1/TRBV3-2|TRBJ1-2|-
TGTGCCAGCAGCCTCGGGGAAAACTATGGCTACACCTTC
CASSLGENYGYTF
>-|TRBV11-2|TRBJ1-2|-
TGTGCCAGCAGCTTAGGGCAGCTAGATGGCTACACCTTC
CASSLGQLDGYTF
>-|TRBV5-1|TRBJ1-2|-
TGCGCCAGCAGCTTGGGGCAGGACTATGGCTACACCTTC
CASSLGQDYGYTF